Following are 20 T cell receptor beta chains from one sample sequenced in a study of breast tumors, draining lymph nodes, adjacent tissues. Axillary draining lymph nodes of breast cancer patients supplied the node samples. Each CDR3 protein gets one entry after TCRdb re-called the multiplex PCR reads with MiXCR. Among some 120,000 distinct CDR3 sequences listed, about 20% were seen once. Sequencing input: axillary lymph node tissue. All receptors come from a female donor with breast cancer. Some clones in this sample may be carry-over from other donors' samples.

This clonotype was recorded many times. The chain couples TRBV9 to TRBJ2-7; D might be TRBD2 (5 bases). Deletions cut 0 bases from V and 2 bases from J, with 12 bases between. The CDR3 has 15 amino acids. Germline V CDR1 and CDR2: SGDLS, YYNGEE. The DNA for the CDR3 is TGTGCCAGCAGCGTAGGGCCCAGCGGAGCCTACGAGCAGTACTTC. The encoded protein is CASSVGPSGAYEQYF.

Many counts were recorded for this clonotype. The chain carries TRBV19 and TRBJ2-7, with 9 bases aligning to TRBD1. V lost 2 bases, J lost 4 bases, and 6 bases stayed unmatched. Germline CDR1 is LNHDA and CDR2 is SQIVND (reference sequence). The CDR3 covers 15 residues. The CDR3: CASSINPQGAYEQYF. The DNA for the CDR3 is TGTGCCAGTAGTATAAACCCACAGGGGGCTTACGAGCAGTACTTC.

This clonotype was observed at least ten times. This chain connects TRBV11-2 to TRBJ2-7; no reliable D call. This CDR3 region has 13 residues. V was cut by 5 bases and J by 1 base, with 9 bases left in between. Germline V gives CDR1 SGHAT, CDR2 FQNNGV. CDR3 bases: TGTGCCAGCAGCAGGATAGGGTCCTACGAGCAGTACTTC. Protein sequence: CASSRIGSYEQYF.

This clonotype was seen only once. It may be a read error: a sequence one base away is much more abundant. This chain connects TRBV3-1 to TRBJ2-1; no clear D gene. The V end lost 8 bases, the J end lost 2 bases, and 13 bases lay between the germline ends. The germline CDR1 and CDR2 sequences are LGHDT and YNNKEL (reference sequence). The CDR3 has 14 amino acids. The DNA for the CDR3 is TGTGCCAGCCGATCGATTGACCCCTACAATGAGCAGTTCTTC. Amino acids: CASRSIDPYNEQFF.

CDR3 coding DNA: TGCAGTGCTAGGGGCAGCACTAGCACAGATACGCAGTATTTT. This translates into CSARGSTSTDTQYF. This sequence joins TRBV20-1 and TRBJ2-3; D not certain. Trimming shortened V by 3 bases and J by 0 bases, and 10 bases separated the two germline ends. CDR1 and CDR2 from the germline V gene are DFQATT and SNEGSKA (reference sequence). The CDR3 loop spans 14 amino acids.

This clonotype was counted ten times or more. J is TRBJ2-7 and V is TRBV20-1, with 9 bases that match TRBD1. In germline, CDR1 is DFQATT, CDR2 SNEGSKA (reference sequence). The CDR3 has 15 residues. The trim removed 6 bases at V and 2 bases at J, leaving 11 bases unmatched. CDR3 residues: CSAKNGQGITYEQYF. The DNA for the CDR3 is TGCAGTGCCAAAAACGGACAGGGGATCACCTACGAGCAGTACTTC.

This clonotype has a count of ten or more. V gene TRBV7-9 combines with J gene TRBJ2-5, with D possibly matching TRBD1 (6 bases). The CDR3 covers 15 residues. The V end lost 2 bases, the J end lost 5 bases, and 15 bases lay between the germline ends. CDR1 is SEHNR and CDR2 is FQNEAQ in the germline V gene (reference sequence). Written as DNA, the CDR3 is TGTGCCAGCAGCTTAATATCAGGGGTAAAGGAGACCCAGTACTTC. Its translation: CASSLISGVKETQYF.

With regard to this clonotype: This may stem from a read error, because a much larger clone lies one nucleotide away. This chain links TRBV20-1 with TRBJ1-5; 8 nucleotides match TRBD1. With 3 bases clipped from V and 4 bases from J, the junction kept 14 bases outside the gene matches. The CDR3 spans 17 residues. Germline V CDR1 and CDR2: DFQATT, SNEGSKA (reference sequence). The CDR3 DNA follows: TGCAGTGCTAGGGACAGGGAGCGCCAACCAAGAAATCAGCCCCAGCATTTT. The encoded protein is CSARDRERQPRNQPQHF.

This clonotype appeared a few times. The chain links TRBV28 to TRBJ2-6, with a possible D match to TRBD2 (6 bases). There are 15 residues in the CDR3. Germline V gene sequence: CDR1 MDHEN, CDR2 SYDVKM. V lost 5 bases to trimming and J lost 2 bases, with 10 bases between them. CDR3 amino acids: CASSTWGAGANVLTF. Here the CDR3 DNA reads TGTGCCAGCAGTACCTGGGGGGCTGGGGCCAACGTCCTGACTTTC.

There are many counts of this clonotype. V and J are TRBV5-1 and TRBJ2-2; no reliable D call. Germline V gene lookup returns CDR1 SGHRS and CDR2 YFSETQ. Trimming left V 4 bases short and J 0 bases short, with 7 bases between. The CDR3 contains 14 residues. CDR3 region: CASSPYTNTGELFF. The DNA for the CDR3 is TGCGCCAGCAGCCCCTACACGAACACCGGGGAGCTGTTTTTT. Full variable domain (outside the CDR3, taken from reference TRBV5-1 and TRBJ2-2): KAGVTQTPRYLIKTRGQQVTLSCSPISGHRSVSWYQQTPGQGLQFLFEYFSETQRNKGNFPGRFSGRQFSNSRSEMNVSTLELGDSALYLCASSPYTNTGELFFGEGSRLTVL.

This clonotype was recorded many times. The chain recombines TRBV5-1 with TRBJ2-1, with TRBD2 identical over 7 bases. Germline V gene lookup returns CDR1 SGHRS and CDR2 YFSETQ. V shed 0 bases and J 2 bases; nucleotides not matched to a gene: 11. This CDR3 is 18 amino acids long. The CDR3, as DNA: TGCGCCAGCAGCTTGGTGCCTCCCCTGGCGGGGGCCTACAATGAGCAGTTCTTC. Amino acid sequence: CASSLVPPLAGAYNEQFF.

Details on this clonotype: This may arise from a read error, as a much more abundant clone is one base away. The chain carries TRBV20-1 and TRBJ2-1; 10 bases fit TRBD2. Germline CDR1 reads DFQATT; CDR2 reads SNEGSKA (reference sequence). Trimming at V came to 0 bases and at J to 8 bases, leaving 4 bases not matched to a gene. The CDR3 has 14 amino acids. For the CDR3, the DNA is TGCAGTGCTAGAGATGCTACTAGCGGGGATGAGCAGTTCTTC. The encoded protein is CSARDATSGDEQFF.

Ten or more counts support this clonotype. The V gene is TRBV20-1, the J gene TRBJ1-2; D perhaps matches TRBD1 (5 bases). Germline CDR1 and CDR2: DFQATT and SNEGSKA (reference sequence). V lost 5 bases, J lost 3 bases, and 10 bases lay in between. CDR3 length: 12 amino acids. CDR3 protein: CSAQQEDYGYTF. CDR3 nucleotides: TGCAGTGCTCAACAGGAGGACTATGGCTACACCTTC.

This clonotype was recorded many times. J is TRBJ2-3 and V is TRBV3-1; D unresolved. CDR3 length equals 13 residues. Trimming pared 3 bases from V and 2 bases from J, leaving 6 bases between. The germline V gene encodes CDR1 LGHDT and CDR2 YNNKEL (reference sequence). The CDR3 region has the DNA TGTGCCAGCAGCCAGGGCTACACAGATACGCAGTATTTT. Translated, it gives CASSQGYTDTQYF.

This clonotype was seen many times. The CDR3 coding sequence is TGTGCCAGCAGTTTACTGAGGGGGTCCTCTGGAAACACCATATATTTT. Its protein is CASSLLRGSSGNTIYF. This chain links TRBV12-3 or TRBV12-4 with TRBJ1-3, with D perhaps TRBD1 (6 bases). The CDR3 loop spans 16 amino acids. Between the trimmed V and J ends, which lost 2 bases and 0 bases, there was a span of 11 bases.

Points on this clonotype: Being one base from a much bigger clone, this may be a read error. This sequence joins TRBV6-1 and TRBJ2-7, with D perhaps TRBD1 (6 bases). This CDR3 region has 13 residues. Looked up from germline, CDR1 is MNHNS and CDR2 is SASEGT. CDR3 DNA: TGTGCCGCCACCCCAGGGGCCTCCTACGGGCAGTACTTC. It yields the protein CAATPGASYGQYF.

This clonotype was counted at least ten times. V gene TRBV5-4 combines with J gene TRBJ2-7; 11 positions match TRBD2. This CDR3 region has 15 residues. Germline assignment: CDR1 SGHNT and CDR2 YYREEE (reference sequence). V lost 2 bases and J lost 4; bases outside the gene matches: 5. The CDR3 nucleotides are TGTGCCAGCAGCTTCTATGCTAGCGGGAGGTACGAGCAGTACTTC. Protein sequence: CASSFYASGRYEQYF.

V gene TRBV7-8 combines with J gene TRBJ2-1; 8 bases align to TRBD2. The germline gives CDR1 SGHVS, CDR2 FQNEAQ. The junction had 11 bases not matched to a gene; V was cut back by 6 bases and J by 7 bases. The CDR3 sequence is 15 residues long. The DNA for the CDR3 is TGTGCCAGCAGAGCCCGGGGGGGGGCTTGGAATGAGCAGTTCTTC. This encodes CASRARGGAWNEQFF.

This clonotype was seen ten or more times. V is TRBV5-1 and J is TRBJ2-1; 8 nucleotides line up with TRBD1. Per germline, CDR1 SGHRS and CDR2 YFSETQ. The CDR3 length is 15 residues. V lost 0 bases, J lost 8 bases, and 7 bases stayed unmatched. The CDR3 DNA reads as TGCGCCAGCAGCTTGGCCGGACAGGGCTCTCATGAGCAGTTCTTC. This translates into CASSLAGQGSHEQFF. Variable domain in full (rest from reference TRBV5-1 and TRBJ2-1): KAGVTQTPRYLIKTRGQQVTLSCSPISGHRSVSWYQQTPGQGLQFLFEYFSETQRNKGNFPGRFSGRQFSNSRSEMNVSTLELGDSALYLCASSLAGQGSHEQFFGPGTRLTVL.

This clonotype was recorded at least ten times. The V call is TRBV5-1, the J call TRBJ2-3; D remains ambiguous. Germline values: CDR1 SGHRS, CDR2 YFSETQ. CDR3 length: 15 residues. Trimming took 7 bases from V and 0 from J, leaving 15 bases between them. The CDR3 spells CASAHQEASTDTQYF. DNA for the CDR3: TGCGCCAGCGCCCACCAGGAAGCTAGCACAGATACGCAGTATTTT.